Here is one T cell receptor (beta chain) with its context. The CDR3 loop spans 15 amino acids. Trimming cost V 1 base and J 4 bases; bases outside gene matches: 3. The V gene's germline CDR1 is SNHLY and CDR2 FYNNEI. The data were obtained in a study of technical replicates of blood from four donors. Sequencing was performed with immunoSEQ multiplex PCR; in TCRdb, only in-frame clones are kept and a portion is missing. In the table there are about 81,000 clones, roughly 96% of which are singletons. Source material: T cells isolated from PBMCs. This rearrangement joins TRBV2 to TRBJ2-3; 9 nucleotides match TRBD2. This TCR was sampled from a human donor in good health. CDR3 coding DNA: TGTGCCAGCAGTGAAGGGCGGGGGGGCGCAGATACGCAGTATTTT. As protein: CASSEGRGGADTQYF.